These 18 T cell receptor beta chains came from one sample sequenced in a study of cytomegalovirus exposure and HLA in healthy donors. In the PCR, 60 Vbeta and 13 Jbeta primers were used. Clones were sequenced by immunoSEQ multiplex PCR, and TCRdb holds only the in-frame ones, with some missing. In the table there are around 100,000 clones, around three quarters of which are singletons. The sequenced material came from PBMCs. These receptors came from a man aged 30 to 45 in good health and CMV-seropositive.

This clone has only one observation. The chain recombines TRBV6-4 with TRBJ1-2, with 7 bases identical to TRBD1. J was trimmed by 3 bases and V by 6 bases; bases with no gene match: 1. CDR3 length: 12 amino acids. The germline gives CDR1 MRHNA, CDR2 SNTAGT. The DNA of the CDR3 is TGTGCCAGCAGCCAGGGGGACTATGGCTACACCTTC. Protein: CASSQGDYGYTF.

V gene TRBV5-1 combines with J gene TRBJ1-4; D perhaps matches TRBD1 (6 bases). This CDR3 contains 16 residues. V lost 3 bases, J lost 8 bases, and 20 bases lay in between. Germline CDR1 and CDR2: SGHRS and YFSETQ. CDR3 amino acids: CASSSGTPNSGEKLFF. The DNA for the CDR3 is TGCGCCAGCAGCTCCGGGACACCGAACTCGGGGGAAAAACTGTTTTTT.

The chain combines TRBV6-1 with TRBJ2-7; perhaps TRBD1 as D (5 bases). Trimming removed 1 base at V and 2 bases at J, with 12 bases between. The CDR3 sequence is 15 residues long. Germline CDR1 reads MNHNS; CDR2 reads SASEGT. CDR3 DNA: TGTGCCAGCAGTGAAGGGCAGGGCGATACCTACGAGCAGTACTTC. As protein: CASSEGQGDTYEQYF.

CDR3 region: CASSPRREQETQYF. The CDR3 DNA sequence: TGTGCCAGCTCACCAAGGAGGGAGCAAGAGACCCAGTACTTC. The V call is TRBV18, the J call TRBJ2-5; D may be TRBD2 (6 bases). V was cut by 2 bases and J by 2 bases, with 9 bases left in between. Germline CDR1 KGHSH, CDR2 LQKENI. This CDR3 is 14 amino acids long.

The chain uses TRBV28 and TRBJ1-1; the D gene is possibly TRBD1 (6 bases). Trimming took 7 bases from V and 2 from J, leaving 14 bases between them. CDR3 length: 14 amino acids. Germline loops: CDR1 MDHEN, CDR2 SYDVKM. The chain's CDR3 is CASILQGTNTEAFF. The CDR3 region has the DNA TGTGCCAGCATCCTACAGGGAACAAACACTGAAGCTTTCTTT.

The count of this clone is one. For the CDR3, the DNA is TGCGCCAGCAGTGAGGCCCAGGGCCTGAACACCGGGGAGCTGTTTTTT. Amino acid sequence: CASSEAQGLNTGELFF. The chain carries TRBV10-1 and TRBJ2-2; D is perhaps TRBD1 (5 bases). Germline CDR1 reads WNHNN; CDR2 reads SYGVQD (reference sequence). The CDR3 has 16 residues. The V gene lost 2 bases and the J gene lost 1 base, with 11 bases spanning the gap.

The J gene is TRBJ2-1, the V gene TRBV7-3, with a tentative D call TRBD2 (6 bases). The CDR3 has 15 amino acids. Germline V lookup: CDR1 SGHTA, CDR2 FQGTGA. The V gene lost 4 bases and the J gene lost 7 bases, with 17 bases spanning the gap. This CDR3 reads CASSSQRALLNEQFF. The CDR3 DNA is TGTGCCAGCAGCTCTCAGCGGGCTTTGTTGAATGAGCAGTTCTTC.

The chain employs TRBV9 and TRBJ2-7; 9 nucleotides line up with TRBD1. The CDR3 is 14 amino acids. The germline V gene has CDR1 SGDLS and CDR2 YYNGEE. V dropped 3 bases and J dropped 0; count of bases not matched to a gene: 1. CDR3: CASSATGGSYEQYF. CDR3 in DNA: TGTGCCAGCAGCGCGACAGGGGGCTCCTACGAGCAGTACTTC.

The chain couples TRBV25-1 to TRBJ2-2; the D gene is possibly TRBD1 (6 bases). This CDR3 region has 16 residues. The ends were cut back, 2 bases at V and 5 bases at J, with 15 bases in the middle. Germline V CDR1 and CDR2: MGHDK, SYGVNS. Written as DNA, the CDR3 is TGTGCCAGCAGTGAACTGGGGGCAGGGGAAACCGGGGAGCTGTTTTTT. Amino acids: CASSELGAGETGELFF. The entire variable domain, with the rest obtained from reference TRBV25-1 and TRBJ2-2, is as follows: EADIYQTPRYLVIGTGKKITLECSQTMGHDKMYWYQQDPGMELHLIHYSYGVNSTEKGDLSSESTVSRIRTEHFPLTLESARPSHTSQYLCASSELGAGETGELFFGEGSRLTVL.

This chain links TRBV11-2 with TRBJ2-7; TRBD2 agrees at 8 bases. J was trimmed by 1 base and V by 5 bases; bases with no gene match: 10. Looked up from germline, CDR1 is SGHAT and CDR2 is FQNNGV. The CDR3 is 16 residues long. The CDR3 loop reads CASSLLGGRKSYEQYF. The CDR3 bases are TGTGCCAGCAGCCTCCTCGGCGGGAGGAAATCCTACGAGCAGTACTTC.

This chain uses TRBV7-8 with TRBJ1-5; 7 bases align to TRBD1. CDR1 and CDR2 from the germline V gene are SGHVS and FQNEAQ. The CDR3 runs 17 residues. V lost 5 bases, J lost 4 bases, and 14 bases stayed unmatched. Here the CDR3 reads CASSAFGRGSRNQPQHF. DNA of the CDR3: TGTGCCAGCAGCGCTTTTGGCAGGGGGTCGAGGAATCAGCCCCAGCATTTT.

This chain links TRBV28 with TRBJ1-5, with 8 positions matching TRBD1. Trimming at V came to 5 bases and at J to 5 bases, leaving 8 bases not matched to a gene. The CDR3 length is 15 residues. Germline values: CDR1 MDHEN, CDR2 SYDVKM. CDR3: CASSDSAGGDQPQHF. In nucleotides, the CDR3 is TGTGCCAGCAGTGACTCCGCAGGGGGCGATCAGCCCCAGCATTTT.

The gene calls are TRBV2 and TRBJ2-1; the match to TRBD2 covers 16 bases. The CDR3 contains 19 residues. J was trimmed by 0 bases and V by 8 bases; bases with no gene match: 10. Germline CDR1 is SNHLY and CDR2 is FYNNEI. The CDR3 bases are TGTGCCAGCGAGGCCGGGACTAGCGGGGGGGCTAGCTCCTACAATGAGCAGTTCTTC. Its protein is CASEAGTSGGASSYNEQFF.

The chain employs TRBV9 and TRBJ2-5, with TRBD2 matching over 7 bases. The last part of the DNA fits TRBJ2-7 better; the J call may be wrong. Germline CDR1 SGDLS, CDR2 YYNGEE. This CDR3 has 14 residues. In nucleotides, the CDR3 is TGTGCCAGCAGCGTCCGGGACTACTCCTACGAGCAGTACTTC. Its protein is CASSVRDYSYEQYF.

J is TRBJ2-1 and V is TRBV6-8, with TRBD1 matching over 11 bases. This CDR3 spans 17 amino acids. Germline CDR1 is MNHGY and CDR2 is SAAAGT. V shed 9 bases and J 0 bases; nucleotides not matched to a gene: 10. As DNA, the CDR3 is TGTGCCAGGCGGGACAGGGGGATTGGCCGCTCCTACAATGAGCAGTTCTTC. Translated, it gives CARRDRGIGRSYNEQFF.

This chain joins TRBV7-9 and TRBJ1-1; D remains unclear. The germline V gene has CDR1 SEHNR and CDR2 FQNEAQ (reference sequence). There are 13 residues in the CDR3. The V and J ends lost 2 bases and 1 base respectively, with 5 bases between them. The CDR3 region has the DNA TGTGCCAGCAGCTTAACATCGAACACTGAAGCTTTCTTT. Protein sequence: CASSLTSNTEAFF.

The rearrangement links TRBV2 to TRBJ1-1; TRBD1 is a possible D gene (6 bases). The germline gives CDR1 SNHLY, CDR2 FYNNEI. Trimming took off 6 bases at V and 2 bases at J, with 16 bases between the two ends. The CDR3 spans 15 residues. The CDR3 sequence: CASSRDNPSNTEAFF. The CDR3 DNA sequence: TGTGCCAGCAGCCGGGACAATCCGAGTAACACTGAAGCTTTCTTT.

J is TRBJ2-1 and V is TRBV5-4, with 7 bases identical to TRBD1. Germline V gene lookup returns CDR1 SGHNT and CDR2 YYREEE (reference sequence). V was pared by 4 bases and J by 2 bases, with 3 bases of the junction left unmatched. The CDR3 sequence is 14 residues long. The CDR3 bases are TGTGCCAGCAGCCGGGACAGAACCTACAATGAGCAGTTCTTC. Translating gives CASSRDRTYNEQFF.